A selection of T cell receptor beta chains follows, all from one sample in a study of siplizumab effects on memory and regulatory T cells. The repertoire was sequenced with immunoSEQ multiplex PCR; TCRdb's copy has only in-frame clones and lacks some. The sample shows roughly 60,000 clones, about 92% of them seen only once. Material: CD8+ T cells sorted from blood. These receptors came from a human donor in good health. The CDR3 runs from the conserved cysteine through the conserved F or W. A D gene is named only where the DNA matches it firmly. A row's size may be missing; if present it is once, few, many or a size class.

CDR3 DNA: TGTGCCAGCAGACCCCCGGGACAGCAGGTTCCGCCGCAGTTCTTC
CDR3 protein: CASRPPGQQVPPQFF
J gene: TRBJ2-1
clone size: .
V gene: TRBV6-6
D gene: TRBD1

CDR3 DNA: TGCGCCAGCAGCTTGGCCAACTACGGGGTTGTTGAGCAGTTCTTC
CDR3 protein: CASSLANYGVVEQFF
J gene: TRBJ2-1
clone size: once
V gene: TRBV5-1
D gene: .

CDR3 DNA: TGTGCCAGCAGCCCCGGGAGCGGGAGAAATGAGCAGTTCTTC
CDR3 protein: CASSPGSGRNEQFF
J gene: TRBJ2-1
clone size: .
V gene: TRBV14
D gene: TRBD2

CDR3 DNA: TGTGCCAGCAGCCCCGGGAGGGGACGTGGCTACACCTTC
CDR3 protein: CASSPGRGRGYTF
J gene: TRBJ1-2
clone size: .
V gene: TRBV13
D gene: .

CDR3 DNA: TGTGCCAGCATTTTCCGCCGGACAGGAACCGAGACCCAGTACTTC
CDR3 protein: CASIFRRTGTETQYF
J gene: TRBJ2-5
clone size: .
V gene: TRBV6-4
D gene: TRBD1

CDR3 DNA: TGTGCCAGCACCCTAAGGGTCCAGGGATGGATGAACACTGAAGCTTTCTTT
CDR3 protein: CASTLRVQGWMNTEAFF
J gene: TRBJ1-1
clone size: .
V gene: TRBV13
D gene: .

CDR3 DNA: TGTGCCAGCAGTGCCGAAATGAACACTGAAGCTTTCTTT
CDR3 protein: CASSAEMNTEAFF
J gene: TRBJ1-1
clone size: .
V gene: TRBV27
D gene: .

CDR3 DNA: TGTGCCAGCAGCCAAGAACCCTCAACGAACACCGGGGAGCTGTTTTTT
CDR3 protein: CASSQEPSTNTGELFF
J gene: TRBJ2-2
clone size: .
V gene: TRBV14
D gene: .

CDR3 DNA: TGCAGCGTTGAAGCAGGTGGTTCTGAGGGGACTGGGGCCAACGTCCTGACTTTC
CDR3 protein: CSVEAGGSEGTGANVLTF
J gene: TRBJ2-6
clone size: .
V gene: TRBV29-1
D gene: .

CDR3 DNA: TGTGCCAGCAGCCCCCTTGATGAGCAGTTCTTC
CDR3 protein: CASSPLDEQFF
J gene: TRBJ2-1
clone size: .
V gene: TRBV7-8
D gene: .

CDR3 DNA: TGTGCTAGTGGTTCGGGACAGGGATTCTCCTACGAGCAGTACTTC
CDR3 protein: CASGSGQGFSYEQYF
J gene: TRBJ2-7
clone size: .
V gene: TRBV12-5
D gene: TRBD1

CDR3 DNA: TGTGCCATCAGGCCGGGACTAGCGGGATTGGAGACCCAGTACTTC
CDR3 protein: CAIRPGLAGLETQYF
J gene: TRBJ2-5
clone size: .
V gene: TRBV10-3
D gene: TRBD2

CDR3 DNA: TGCGCCAGCAGCCAAAGGACACCCAACACCGGGGAGCTGTTTTTT
CDR3 protein: CASSQRTPNTGELFF
J gene: TRBJ2-2
clone size: .
V gene: TRBV4-1
D gene: .

CDR3 DNA: TGTGCCAGCAGCTTAGGGGACAGCAATCAGCCCCAGCATTTT
CDR3 protein: CASSLGDSNQPQHF
J gene: TRBJ1-5
clone size: .
V gene: TRBV13
D gene: .

CDR3 DNA: TGCGCCAGCAGCCAAGTAGGGCTGACGAATGAAAAACTGTTTTTT
CDR3 protein: CASSQVGLTNEKLFF
J gene: TRBJ1-4
clone size: .
V gene: TRBV4-3
D gene: .

CDR3 DNA: TGTGCCAGCAGTTATAATTACCGGACGAACACTGAAGCTTTCTTT
CDR3 protein: CASSYNYRTNTEAFF
J gene: TRBJ1-1
clone size: .
V gene: TRBV6-5
D gene: .

CDR3 DNA: TGTGCCAGCAGTTTCAGTACCCAGCAGCCCCAGCATTTT
CDR3 protein: CASSFSTQQPQHF
J gene: TRBJ1-5
clone size: .
V gene: TRBV27
D gene: .

CDR3 DNA: TGCAGTGCTGGACTTAATTCACCCCTCCACTTT
CDR3 protein: CSAGLNSPLHF
J gene: TRBJ1-6
clone size: .
V gene: TRBV20-1
D gene: .

CDR3 DNA: TGTGCCAGCAGCCACAAAGGGGGCGCAGATACGCAGTATTTT
CDR3 protein: CASSHKGGADTQYF
J gene: TRBJ2-3
clone size: .
V gene: TRBV7-6
D gene: TRBD1

CDR3 DNA: TGTGCCAGTAGTGGCCGACTAGCGGGTTACTACGAGCAGTACTTC
CDR3 protein: CASSGRLAGYYEQYF
J gene: TRBJ2-7
clone size: .
V gene: TRBV19
D gene: TRBD2

CDR3 DNA: TGCGCCAGCAGCAAAAAACCAGGGGCTTTGAACACTGAAGCTTTCTTT
CDR3 protein: CASSKKPGALNTEAFF
J gene: TRBJ1-1
clone size: .
V gene: TRBV5-1
D gene: .

CDR3 DNA: TGTGCCAGCTCACTAGGTTTCGACGAGCAGTACTTC
CDR3 protein: CASSLGFDEQYF
J gene: TRBJ2-7
clone size: .
V gene: TRBV6-1
D gene: .

CDR3 DNA: TGCGCCAGCAGCTTGGATGGGGCAATTCGACTTCGTTTTGATGGCTACACCTTC
CDR3 protein: CASSLDGAIRLRFDGYTF
J gene: TRBJ1-2
clone size: .
V gene: TRBV5-1
D gene: .

CDR3 DNA: TGTGCCAGCAGCCGTAGGATCGCTGAAGCTTTCTTT
CDR3 protein: CASSRRIAEAFF
J gene: TRBJ1-1
clone size: .
V gene: TRBV5-8
D gene: .

CDR3 DNA: TGTGCCAGCAGTTTCAGGGGAGCTAACTATGGCTACACCTTC
CDR3 protein: CASSFRGANYGYTF
J gene: TRBJ1-2
clone size: .
V gene: TRBV27
D gene: .

CDR3 DNA: TGTGCCAGCAGCCAAAACACCGGAGTCTACGAGCAGTACTTC
CDR3 protein: CASSQNTGVYEQYF
J gene: TRBJ2-7
clone size: .
V gene: TRBV13
D gene: .

CDR3 DNA: TGTGCCAGCAGTCAAAGTGCTGAAGCTTTCTTT
CDR3 protein: CASSQSAEAFF
J gene: TRBJ1-1
clone size: .
V gene: TRBV11-3
D gene: .

CDR3 DNA: TGTGCCAGCAGTGAATCGTTAGGGTGGGTGACTGAAGCTTTCTTT
CDR3 protein: CASSESLGWVTEAFF
J gene: TRBJ1-1
clone size: once
V gene: TRBV6-1
D gene: .